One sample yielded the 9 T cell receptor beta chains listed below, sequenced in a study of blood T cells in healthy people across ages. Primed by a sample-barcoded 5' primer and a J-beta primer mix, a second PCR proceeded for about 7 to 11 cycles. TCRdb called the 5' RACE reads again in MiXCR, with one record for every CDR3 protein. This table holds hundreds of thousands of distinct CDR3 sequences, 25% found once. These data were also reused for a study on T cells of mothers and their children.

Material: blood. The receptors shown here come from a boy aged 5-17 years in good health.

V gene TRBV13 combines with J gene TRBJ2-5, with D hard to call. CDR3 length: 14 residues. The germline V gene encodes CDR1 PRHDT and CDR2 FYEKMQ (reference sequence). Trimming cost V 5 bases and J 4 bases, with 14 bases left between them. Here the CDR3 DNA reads TGTGCCAGCAGCCTACGATCGTATCGAGAGACCCAGTACTTC. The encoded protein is CASSLRSYRETQYF. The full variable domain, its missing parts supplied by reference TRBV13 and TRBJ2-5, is AAGVIQSPRHLIKEKRETATLKCYPIPRHDTVYWYQQGPGQDPQFLISFYEKMQSDKGSIPDRFSAQQFSDYHSELNMSSLELGDSALYFCASSLRSYRETQYFGPGTRLLVL.

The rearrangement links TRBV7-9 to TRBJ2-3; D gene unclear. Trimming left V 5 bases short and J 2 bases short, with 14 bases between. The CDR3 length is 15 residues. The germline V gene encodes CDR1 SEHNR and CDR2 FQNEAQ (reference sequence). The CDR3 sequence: CASSTRRTSTDTQYF. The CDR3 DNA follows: TGTGCCAGCAGCACGCGACGGACCTCCACAGATACGCAGTATTTT.

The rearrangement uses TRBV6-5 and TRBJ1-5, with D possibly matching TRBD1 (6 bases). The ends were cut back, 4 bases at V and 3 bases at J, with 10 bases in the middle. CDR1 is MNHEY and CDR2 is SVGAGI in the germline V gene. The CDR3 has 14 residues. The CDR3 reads CASSLRQVNQPQHF. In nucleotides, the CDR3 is TGTGCCAGCAGTTTACGACAGGTCAATCAGCCCCAGCATTTT.

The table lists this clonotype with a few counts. The CDR3 loop reads CASSSPGPHTDTQYF. As DNA, the CDR3 is TGTGCCAGCAGTTCTCCCGGGCCTCACACAGATACGCAGTATTTT. V gene TRBV28 combines with J gene TRBJ2-3; D is unresolved. Germline V gives CDR1 MDHEN, CDR2 SYDVKM. This CDR3 spans 15 amino acids. Trimming cost V 4 bases and J 2 bases, with 13 bases left between them.

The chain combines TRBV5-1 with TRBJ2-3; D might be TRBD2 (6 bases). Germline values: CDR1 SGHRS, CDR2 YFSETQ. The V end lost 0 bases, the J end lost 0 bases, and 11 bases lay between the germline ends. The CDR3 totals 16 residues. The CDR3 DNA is TGCGCCAGCAGCTTGGCCGGAGGGAGGAGCACAGATACGCAGTATTTT. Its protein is CASSLAGGRSTDTQYF.

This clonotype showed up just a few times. CDR3 protein: CSVGDWNTEAFF. CDR3 sequence (DNA): TGCAGCGTTGGGGACTGGAACACTGAAGCTTTCTTT. The rearrangement links TRBV29-1 to TRBJ1-1, with D possibly TRBD1 on 5 matching bases. The V end lost 4 bases, the J end lost 1 base, and 7 bases lay between the germline ends. The CDR3 has 12 amino acids. Germline V lookup: CDR1 SQVTM, CDR2 ANQGSEA.

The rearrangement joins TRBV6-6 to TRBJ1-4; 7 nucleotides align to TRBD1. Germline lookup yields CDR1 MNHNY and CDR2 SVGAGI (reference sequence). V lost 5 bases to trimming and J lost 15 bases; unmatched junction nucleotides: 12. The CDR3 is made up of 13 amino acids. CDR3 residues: CASSQGTVTLMFF. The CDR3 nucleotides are TGTGCCAGCAGTCAGGGGACAGTAACTTTGATGTTTTTT.

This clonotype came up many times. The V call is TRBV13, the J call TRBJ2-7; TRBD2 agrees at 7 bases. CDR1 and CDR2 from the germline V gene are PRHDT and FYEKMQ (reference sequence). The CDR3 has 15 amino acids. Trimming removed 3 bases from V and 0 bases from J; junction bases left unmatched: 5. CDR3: CASSLRGLSSYEQYF. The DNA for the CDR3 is TGTGCCAGCAGCTTGCGGGGGTTATCCTCCTACGAGCAGTACTTC.

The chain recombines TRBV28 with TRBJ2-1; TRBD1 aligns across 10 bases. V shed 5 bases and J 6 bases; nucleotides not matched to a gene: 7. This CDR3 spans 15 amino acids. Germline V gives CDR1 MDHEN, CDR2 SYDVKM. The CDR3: CASSPWDRGPNEQFF. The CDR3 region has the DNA TGTGCCAGCAGTCCATGGGACAGGGGTCCCAATGAGCAGTTCTTC.